This T cell receptor (beta chain) was found in a study of read filtering for tumor transcriptome and immune sequencing. Turning to the study itself: Patients were approximately 18 male and 13 to 15 female, mean age 65.9 years, range roughly 47 to 85. DNase treatment preceded whole-transcriptome library preparation.

V gave up 8 bases and J gave up 3 bases; unmatched junction bases: 9. The CDR3 is made up of 15 amino acids. As concerns this clonotype: The antigen is unknown.

Findings of the study overall: This fraction held mixed bone marrow immune cells after CD138-negative sorting. In IR-seq, single-read clonotypes were roughly 82% of clonotypes but approximately 3.5% of reads.

The library was built from around 380 ng RNA with molecular barcoded adaptors for alpha/delta and beta/gamma chains. TCRdb re-derived calls from the reads in MiXCR, one entry per CDR3 protein. The sample records about 93,000 distinct CDR3 sequences, 20% to 25% being singletons. This clonotype originated in a donor aged 40 or over with multiple myeloma. Sequencing was performed on a population of CD138-negative cells sorted from bone marrow. The chain employs TRBV12-3 or TRBV12-4 and TRBJ1-2; 10 bases are shared with TRBD1. CDR3 sequence: CASLGPGQGYYGYTF. The CDR3, as DNA: TGTGCCAGCCTTGGCCCGGGACAGGGGTACTATGGCTACACCTTC.